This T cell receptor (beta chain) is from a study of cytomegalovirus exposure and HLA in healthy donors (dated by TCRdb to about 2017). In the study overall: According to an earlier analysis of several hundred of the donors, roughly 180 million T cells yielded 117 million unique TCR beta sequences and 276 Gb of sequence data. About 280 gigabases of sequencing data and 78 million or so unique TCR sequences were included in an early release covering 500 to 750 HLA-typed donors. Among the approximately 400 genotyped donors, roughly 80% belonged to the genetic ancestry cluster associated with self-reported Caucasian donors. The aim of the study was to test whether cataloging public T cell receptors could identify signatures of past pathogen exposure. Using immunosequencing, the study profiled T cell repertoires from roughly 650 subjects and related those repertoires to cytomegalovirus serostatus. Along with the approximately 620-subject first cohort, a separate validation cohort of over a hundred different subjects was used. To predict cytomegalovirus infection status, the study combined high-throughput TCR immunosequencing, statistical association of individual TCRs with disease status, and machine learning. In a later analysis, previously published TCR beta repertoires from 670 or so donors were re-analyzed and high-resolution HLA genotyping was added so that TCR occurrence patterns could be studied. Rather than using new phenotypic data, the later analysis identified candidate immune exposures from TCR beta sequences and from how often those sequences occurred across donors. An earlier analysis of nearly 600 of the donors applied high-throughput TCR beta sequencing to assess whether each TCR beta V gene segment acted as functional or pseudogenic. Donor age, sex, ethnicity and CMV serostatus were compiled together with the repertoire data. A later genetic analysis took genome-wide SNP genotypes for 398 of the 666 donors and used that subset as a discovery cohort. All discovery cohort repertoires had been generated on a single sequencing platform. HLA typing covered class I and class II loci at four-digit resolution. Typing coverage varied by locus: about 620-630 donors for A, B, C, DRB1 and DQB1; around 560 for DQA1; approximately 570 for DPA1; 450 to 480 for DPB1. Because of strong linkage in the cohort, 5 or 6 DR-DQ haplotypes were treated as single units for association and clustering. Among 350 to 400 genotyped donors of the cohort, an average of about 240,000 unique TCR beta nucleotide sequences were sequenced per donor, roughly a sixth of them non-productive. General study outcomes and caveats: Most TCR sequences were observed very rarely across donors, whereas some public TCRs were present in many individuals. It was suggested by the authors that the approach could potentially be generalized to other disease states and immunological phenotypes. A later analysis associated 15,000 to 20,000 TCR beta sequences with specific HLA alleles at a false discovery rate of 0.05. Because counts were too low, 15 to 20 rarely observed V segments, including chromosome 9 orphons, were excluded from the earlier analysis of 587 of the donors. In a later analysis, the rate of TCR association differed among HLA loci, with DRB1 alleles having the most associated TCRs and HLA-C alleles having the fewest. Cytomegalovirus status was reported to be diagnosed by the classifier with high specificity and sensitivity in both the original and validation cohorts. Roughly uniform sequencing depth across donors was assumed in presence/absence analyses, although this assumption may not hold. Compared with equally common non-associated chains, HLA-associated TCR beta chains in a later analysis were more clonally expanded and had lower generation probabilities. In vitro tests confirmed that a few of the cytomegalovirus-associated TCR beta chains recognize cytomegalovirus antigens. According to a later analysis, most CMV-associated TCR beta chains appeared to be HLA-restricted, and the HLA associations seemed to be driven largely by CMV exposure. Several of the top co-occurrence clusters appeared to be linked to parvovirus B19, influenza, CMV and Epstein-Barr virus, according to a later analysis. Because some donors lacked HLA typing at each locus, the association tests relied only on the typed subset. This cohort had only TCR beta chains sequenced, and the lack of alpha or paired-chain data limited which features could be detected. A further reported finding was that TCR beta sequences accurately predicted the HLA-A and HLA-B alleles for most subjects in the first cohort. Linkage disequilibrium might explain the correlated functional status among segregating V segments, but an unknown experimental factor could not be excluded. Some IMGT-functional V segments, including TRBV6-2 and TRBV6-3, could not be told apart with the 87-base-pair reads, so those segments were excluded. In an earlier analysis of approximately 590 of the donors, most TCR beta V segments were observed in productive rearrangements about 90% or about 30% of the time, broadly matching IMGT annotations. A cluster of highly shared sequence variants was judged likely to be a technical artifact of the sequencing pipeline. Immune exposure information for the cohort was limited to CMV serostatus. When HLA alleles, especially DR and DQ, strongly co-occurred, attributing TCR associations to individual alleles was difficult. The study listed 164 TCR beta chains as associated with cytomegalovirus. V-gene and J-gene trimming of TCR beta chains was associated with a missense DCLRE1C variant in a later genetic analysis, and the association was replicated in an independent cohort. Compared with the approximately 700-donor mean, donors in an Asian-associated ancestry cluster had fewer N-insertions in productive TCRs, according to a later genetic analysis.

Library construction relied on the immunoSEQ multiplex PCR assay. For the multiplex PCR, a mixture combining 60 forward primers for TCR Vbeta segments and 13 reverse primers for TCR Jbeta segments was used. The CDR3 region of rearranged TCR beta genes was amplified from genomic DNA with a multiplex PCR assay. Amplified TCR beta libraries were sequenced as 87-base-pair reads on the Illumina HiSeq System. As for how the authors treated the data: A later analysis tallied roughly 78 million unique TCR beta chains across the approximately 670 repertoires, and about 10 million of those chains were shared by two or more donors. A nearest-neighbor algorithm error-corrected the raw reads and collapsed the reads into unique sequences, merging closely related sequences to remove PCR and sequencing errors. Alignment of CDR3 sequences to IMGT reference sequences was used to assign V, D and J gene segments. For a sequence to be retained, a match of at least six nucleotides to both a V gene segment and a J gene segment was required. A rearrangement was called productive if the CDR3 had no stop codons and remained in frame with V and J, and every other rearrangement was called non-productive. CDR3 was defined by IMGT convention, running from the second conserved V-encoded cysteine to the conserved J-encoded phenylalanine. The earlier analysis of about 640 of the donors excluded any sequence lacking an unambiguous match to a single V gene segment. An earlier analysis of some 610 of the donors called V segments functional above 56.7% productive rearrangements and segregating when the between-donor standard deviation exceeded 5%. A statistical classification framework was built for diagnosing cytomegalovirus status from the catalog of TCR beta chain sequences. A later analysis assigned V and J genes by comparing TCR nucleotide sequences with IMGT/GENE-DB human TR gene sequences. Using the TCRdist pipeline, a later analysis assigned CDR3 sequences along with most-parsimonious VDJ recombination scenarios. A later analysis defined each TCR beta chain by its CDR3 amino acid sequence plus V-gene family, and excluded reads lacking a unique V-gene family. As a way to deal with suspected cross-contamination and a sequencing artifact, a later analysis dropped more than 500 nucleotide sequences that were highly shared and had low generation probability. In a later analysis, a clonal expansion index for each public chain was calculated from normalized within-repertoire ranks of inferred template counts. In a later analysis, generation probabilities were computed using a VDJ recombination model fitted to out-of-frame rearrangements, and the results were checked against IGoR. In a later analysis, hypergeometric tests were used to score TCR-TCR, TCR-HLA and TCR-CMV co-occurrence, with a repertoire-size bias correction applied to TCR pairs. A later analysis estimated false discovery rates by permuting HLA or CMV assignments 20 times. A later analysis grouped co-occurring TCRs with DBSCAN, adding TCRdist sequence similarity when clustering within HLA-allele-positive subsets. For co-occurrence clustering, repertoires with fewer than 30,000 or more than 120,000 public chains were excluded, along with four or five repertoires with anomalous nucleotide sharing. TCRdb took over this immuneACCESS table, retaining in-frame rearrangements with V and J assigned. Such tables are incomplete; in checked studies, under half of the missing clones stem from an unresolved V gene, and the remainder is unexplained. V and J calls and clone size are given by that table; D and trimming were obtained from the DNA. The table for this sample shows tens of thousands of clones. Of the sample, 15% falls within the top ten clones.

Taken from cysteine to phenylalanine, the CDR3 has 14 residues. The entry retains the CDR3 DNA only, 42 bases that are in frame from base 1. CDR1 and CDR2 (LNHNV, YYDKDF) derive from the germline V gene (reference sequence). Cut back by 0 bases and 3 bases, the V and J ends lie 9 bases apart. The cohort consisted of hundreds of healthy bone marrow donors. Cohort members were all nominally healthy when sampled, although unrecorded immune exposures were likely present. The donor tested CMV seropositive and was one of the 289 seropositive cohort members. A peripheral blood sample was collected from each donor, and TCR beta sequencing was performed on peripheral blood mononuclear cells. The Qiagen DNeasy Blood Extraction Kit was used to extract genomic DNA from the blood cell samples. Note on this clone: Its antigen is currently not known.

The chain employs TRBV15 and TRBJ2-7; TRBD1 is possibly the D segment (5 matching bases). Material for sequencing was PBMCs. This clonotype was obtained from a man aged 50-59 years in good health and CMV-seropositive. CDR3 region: CATSRDTGYYEQYF. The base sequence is TGTGCCACCAGCAGAGATACAGGTTACTACGAGCAGTACTTC.